This TCR beta chain was identified during a study of regulatory T cells in long-lasting Graves disease. Study-wide background: Patients with new Graves' disease had used antithyroid drugs below 3 months.

The time point denotes: newly diagnosed GD, antithyroid drugs for less than 3 months. The authors made the TCR library using RNA they extracted from PBMCs. Germline assignment: CDR1 DFQATT and CDR2 SNEGSKA (reference sequence). This CDR3 contains 15 residues. V was pared by 4 bases and J by 0 bases, with 13 bases between. To note about this clonotype: What it binds is unknown.

Whole-study results and caveats: Persistent patients had a count of shared public clonotypes (around 2,700) that exceeded that of new patients (approximately 1,000). Persistent Graves' patients showed less TCR diversity than newly diagnosed patients showed.

Arm-PCR of CDR3 regions and iRepertoire HTBI primers were the basis on which TCR beta libraries were built. TCRdb reprocessed the multiplex PCR reads via MiXCR and lists one record per CDR3 protein. In the table there are 350,000 to 450,000 distinct CDR3 sequences, 10% to 15% of which are singletons. Another study also made use of these data, one on T cells in Graves' hyperthyroidism and ophthalmopathy.

The sample was peripheral blood mononuclear cells (PBMCs), taken at new diagnosis, from a patient treated with antithyroid drugs. This clonotype was obtained from a woman between 18 and 29 years old with Graves disease. The gene calls are TRBV20-1 and TRBJ2-1, with D possibly being TRBD1 or TRBD2 (5 bases each). The CDR3 region is CSATRDGVSYNEQFF. As DNA, the CDR3 is TGCAGTGCTACTAGGGACGGAGTCTCCTACAATGAGCAGTTCTTC.